This TCR beta chain emerged from a study of blood T cell repertoires in COVID-19. Background on the study: Samples taken during acute and convalescent COVID-19 were collected in the United States, Italy and Spain.

The V gene lost 6 bases and the J gene lost 8 bases, with 11 bases spanning the gap. This CDR3 comprises 11 residues. Germline loops: CDR1 SGHTS, CDR2 YDEGEE. This clone was seen a few times. Recovered participants had two consecutive negative NP/OP PCR tests, healthcare professional clearance, or symptom resolution. Authors' data handling: Amplification with reference gene primers provided the estimates of nucleated cell counts. The data were produced by immunoSEQ multiplex PCR, yet TCRdb's version contains in-frame clones alone and is incomplete. V and J calls and clone size are copied from that table; D and trimming were computed from the DNA. The sample records a few hundred thousand clones, approximately 92% being singletons.

The TCR sequence derives from a woman younger than 30 who had recovered from COVID-19. The rearrangement links TRBV5-8 to TRBJ1-1; no firm D call. Sequencing input: PBMCs or T cells enriched from blood (not recorded which). The CDR3, as DNA: TGTGCCAGCACCCGATCTGGCGAAGCTTTCTTT. This gives the protein CASTRSGEAFF.